The clone carrying this T cell receptor (beta chain) was observed a few times. In TCRdb, the RT-PCR reads were re-called with MiXCR into one record per CDR3 protein. The profile shows more than 550,000 distinct CDR3 sequences, approximately 10% of them singletons. The source of the sample is a study of response to subunit inactivated influenza vaccine. This CDR3 has 17 amino acids. Trimming took 4 bases from V and 1 from J; bases not matched to a gene: 8. This same sample was also part of a study on T cells expressing NK-cell markers. That study adds: Scientists made TCR beta cDNA using 5'RACE template switching with UMIs.

The sequence was collected from a man in his fifties who received an inactivated influenza vaccine. This chain uses TRBV12-3 or TRBV12-4 with TRBJ1-1, with 11 bases aligning to TRBD1. The starting material was PBMCs from blood, obtained on the day of vaccination. CDR3 sequence (DNA): TGTGCCAGCAGTTCATCCGGGACAGGGGGATCGAACACTGAAGCTTTCTTT. It codes for CASSSSGTGGSNTEAFF.